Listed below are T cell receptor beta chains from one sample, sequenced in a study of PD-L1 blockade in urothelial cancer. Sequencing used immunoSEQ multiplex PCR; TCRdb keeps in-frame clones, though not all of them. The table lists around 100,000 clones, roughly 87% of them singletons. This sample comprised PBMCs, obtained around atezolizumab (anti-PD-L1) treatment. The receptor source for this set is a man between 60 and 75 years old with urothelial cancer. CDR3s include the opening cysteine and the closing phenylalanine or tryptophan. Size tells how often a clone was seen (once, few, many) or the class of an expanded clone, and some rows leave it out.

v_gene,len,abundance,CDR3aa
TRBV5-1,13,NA,CASSSQSGGEQYF
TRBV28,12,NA,CASSFGLAEQYF
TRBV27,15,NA,CASSYKQGTGYEQYF
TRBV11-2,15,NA,CASSLSGTRLYEQYF
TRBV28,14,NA,CASRGAGTAYEQYF
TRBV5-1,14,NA,CASSFDGENTEAFF
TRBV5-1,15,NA,CASRIGTTSTDTQYF
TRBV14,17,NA,CASSHLAGLSGANVLTF
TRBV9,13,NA,CASSVEGGGTQYF
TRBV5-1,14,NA,CASSLVTSQGEQFF
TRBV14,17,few,CASSQEFSRALNNEQFF
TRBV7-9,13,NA,CASRGRTARTQYF
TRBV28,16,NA,CASSLPRAPRLNEQFF
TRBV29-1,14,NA,CSVKTQQENTEAFF
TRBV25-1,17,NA,CASSGDTGTSGMDEQFF
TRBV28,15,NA,CASNLPDRGNSPLHF
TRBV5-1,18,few,CASSLDPTGTGGNQPQHF
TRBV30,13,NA,CAWSIQGINEQYF
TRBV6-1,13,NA,CASSSVFFGEQFF
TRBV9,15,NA,CASSAGDSGANVLTF
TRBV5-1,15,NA,CASSSGGGISDTQYF
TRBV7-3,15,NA,CASSERTRGLSPLHF
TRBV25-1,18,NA,CASRGGETGSSSYNEQFF
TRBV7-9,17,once,CASRNRVASGRGDEQFF
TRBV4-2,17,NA,CASSQGGGTPTGTEAFF
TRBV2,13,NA,CASNRGSGNTIYF
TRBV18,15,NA,CATAPQGSSYTEAFF
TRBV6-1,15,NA,CASSFHRGLGETQYF
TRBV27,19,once,CASSLYLASGRGTQETQYF
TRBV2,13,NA,CASRPTGRETQYF
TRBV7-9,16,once,CASSLEGASGTDTQYF
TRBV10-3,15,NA,CAISAGGRNNSPLHF
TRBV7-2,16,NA,CASRSNRGTGGETQYF
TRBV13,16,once,CASKEEGAVRTGELFF
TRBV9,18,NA,CASSPRDRIVVEITEAFF
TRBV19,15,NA,CASGRGSDSNYGYTF